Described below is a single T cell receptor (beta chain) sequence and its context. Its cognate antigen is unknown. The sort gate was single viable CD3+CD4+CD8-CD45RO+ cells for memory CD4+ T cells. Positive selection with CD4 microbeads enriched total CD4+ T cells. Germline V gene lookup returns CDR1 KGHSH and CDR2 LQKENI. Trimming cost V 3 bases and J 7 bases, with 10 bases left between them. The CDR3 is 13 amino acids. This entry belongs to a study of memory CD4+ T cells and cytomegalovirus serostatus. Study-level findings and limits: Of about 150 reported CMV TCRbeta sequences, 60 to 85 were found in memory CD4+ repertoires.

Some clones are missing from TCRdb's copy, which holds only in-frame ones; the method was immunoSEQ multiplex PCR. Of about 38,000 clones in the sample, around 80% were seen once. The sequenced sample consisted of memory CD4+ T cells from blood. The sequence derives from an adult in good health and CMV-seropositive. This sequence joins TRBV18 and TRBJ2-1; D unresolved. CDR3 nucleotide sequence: TGTGCCAGCTCACCGGGTAGTAGGAATGAGCAGTTCTTC. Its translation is CASSPGSRNEQFF.